The 10 T cell receptor beta chains in this list originate from one sample, sequenced in a study of molecular identifiers for immune sequencing clone quantification. TCRdb fed the PCR reads into MiXCR, producing one record per CDR3 protein. This sample carries around 460,000 distinct CDR3 sequences, over 20% of them seen once, and the ten largest clones take approximately 0.84%. Sequences were obtained from naive CD8+ T cells from blood, with Jurkat cell RNA spiked in. Subset described: FACS-sorted CD8+CD4-CCR7+CD45RA+ naive T cells. These receptors originate from a human donor in good health. Some libraries in this study had Jurkat cell RNA spiked in.

This sequence joins TRBV7-9 and TRBJ2-5; no clear D. In germline, CDR1 is SEHNR, CDR2 FQNEAQ (reference sequence). Trimming took 4 bases from V and 4 from J, leaving 16 bases between them. The CDR3 length is 15 residues. The CDR3 protein is CASSYSSASPETQYF. CDR3 DNA: TGTGCCAGCAGCTATAGCAGTGCTTCTCCAGAGACCCAGTACTTC.

Notes on this clonotype: A much bigger clone sits one base away, suggesting this may be a read error. The chain has TRBV11-3 and TRBJ2-7, with D perhaps given as TRBD1 or TRBD2 (5 bases each). Germline V gene lookup returns CDR1 SGHNT and CDR2 YENEEA. Between the trimmed V and J ends, which lost 8 bases and 5 bases, there was a span of 16 bases. CDR3 length: 13 amino acids. The CDR3: CASGLGTANEQYF. CDR3 coding DNA: TGTGCCAGCGGCCTCGGGACCGCCAACGAGCAGTACTTC. Full variable domain (remainder filled in from reference TRBV11-3 and TRBJ2-7): EAGVVQSPRYKIIEKKQPVAFWCNPISGHNTLYWYLQNLGQGPELLIRYENEEAVDDSQLPKDRFSAERLKGVDSTLKIQPAELGDSAVYLCASGLGTANEQYFGPGTRLTVT.

The chain has TRBV19 and TRBJ1-5, with D perhaps TRBD1 (6 bases). The CDR3 has 15 residues. Trimming removed 1 base at V and 5 bases at J, with 12 bases between. CDR1 and CDR2 (germline): LNHDA, SQIVND (reference sequence). In nucleotides, the CDR3 is TGTGCCAGTAGTATAGGCGGGACACTTTATCAGCCCCAGCATTTT. Its translation is CASSIGGTLYQPQHF.

This sequence joins TRBV7-9 and TRBJ2-3; 11 bases are shared with TRBD2. The J segment lost 6 bases and the V segment lost 5 bases, leaving 4 bases of the junction unmatched. The germline CDR1 and CDR2 sequences are SEHNR and FQNEAQ (reference sequence). This CDR3 contains 14 residues. The CDR3 region is CASSDTSGSDTQYF. The CDR3 DNA follows: TGTGCCAGCAGCGATACTAGCGGGAGTGATACGCAGTATTTT.

The J gene is TRBJ2-5, the V gene TRBV20-1, with D maybe TRBD1 (6 bases). This CDR3 region has 15 residues. The germline gives CDR1 DFQATT, CDR2 SNEGSKA (reference sequence). V dropped 0 bases and J dropped 1 base, with 12 bases sitting between them. CDR3 sequence: CSARDLWGPQETQYF. CDR3 in DNA: TGCAGTGCTAGAGATCTGTGGGGGCCCCAAGAGACCCAGTACTTC.

This CDR3 is CASSQEASGGTVMVSEQFF. As DNA, the CDR3 is TGTGCCAGCAGCCAAGAGGCTAGCGGGGGGACTGTAATGGTAAGTGAGCAGTTCTTC. The chain combines TRBV3-1 with TRBJ2-1; 11 bases align to TRBD2. This CDR3 comprises 19 residues. Germline lookup yields CDR1 LGHDT and CDR2 YNNKEL (reference sequence). The V gene end was trimmed by 0 bases and the J gene end by 9 bases; junction bases not matched to a gene: 16.

This clonotype has a count of ten or more. The genes are TRBV28 and TRBJ2-3; D may correspond to TRBD1 or TRBD2 (5 bases each). Germline CDR1 is MDHEN and CDR2 is SYDVKM. The CDR3 is made up of 14 amino acids. Deletions cut 8 bases from V and 2 bases from J, with 14 bases between. This CDR3 reads CASGLLGVTDTQYF. The DNA for the CDR3 is TGTGCCAGCGGACTCCTAGGGGTCACAGATACGCAGTATTTT.

This clonotype was observed many times. J is TRBJ2-2 and V is TRBV29-1; D not resolved. Germline V gene data show CDR1 as SQVTM and CDR2 as ANQGSEA. This CDR3 comprises 14 residues. The V end lost 3 bases, the J end lost 2 bases, and 10 bases lay between the germline ends. The DNA for the CDR3 is TGCAGCGTTGACGAAGGTTTCAACACCGGGGAGCTGTTTTTT. Translating it yields CSVDEGFNTGELFF.

J is TRBJ2-7 and V is TRBV29-1, with D possibly TRBD1 on 5 matching bases. The CDR3 is 13 amino acids. V lost 3 bases, J lost 2 bases, and 11 bases lay in between. The germline gives CDR1 SQVTM, CDR2 ANQGSEA. The CDR3 DNA is TGCAGCGTTGAGTCGAAGGGGACCTACGAGCAGTACTTC. Residues: CSVESKGTYEQYF.

The chain recombines TRBV7-2 with TRBJ2-7; TRBD1 matches at 10 bases. This CDR3 contains 14 residues. The V gene's germline CDR1 is SGHTA and CDR2 FQGNSA. V lost 8 bases and J lost 5; bases outside the gene matches: 9. The CDR3 protein is CASGRDRGVNEQYF. The CDR3 DNA sequence: TGTGCCAGCGGCCGGGACAGGGGCGTGAACGAGCAGTACTTC.